The following is a T cell receptor beta chain sequence with its context. Per germline, CDR1 LNHDA and CDR2 SQIVND (reference sequence). Trimming cost V 3 bases and J 5 bases, with 14 bases left between them. This CDR3 has 15 amino acids. Some clones are missing from TCRdb's copy, which holds only in-frame ones; the method was immunoSEQ multiplex PCR. The sample has under 550,000 clones, 70% to 90% seen once. This record comes from a study of blood T cell repertoires in COVID-19. The sample was peripheral blood. The genes are TRBV19 and TRBJ2-1; D possibly corresponds to TRBD2 (5 bases). This sequence was found in a man between 18 and 35 years old with COVID-19, enrolled during active disease. CDR3 sequence reads: CASSIGTRGHNEQFF. In DNA, the CDR3 is TGTGCCAGTAGTATCGGTACACGAGGGCACAATGAGCAGTTCTTC.